This T cell receptor (beta chain) was identified during a study of CD4+ T cells in melanoma. TCRdb's table, derived via immunoSEQ multiplex PCR, lists solely in-frame clones and lacks some. The repertoire holds 45,000 or so clones, with 89% as singletons. The sequencing sample was made of peripheral blood. The origin of this receptor is a human donor with melanoma.

CDR3 protein: CASSLVTVGNTGELFF. For the CDR3, the DNA is TGTGCCAGCAGCCTCGTTACAGTGGGGAACACCGGGGAGCTGTTTTTT. The V call is TRBV5-6, the J call TRBJ2-2; no clear D. CDR1 is SGHDT and CDR2 is YYEEEE in the germline V gene. Trimming stripped 4 bases from V and 1 base from J, with 14 bases between. The CDR3 is 16 residues long.